Presented here are 11 T cell receptor beta chains from one specimen sequenced in a study of early T cells in non-severe SARS-CoV-2 infection. One entry per CDR3 protein, called by TCRdb with MiXCR from the 5' RACE reads. Among roughly 12,000 distinct CDR3 sequences, around 5% were seen once, and the ten largest hold around 9.6%. The sequencing sample was made of whole blood. The receptors derive from an adult who was a healthcare worker with PCR-confirmed SARS-CoV-2 infection or an uninfected control (not recorded which).

The V call is TRBV5-6, the J call TRBJ2-7, with no clear D. Germline CDR1 SGHDT, CDR2 YYEEEE. This CDR3 comprises 12 residues. Trimming took 1 base from V and 6 from J, leaving 8 bases between them. The CDR3 reads CASSLNVAEQYF. As DNA, the CDR3 is TGTGCCAGCAGCTTGAATGTCGCCGAGCAGTACTTC. Full variable domain (remainder filled in from reference TRBV5-6 and TRBJ2-7): DAGVTQSPTHLIKTRGQQVTLRCSPKSGHDTVSWYQQALGQGPQFIFQYYEEEERQRGNFPDRFSGHQFPNYSSELNVNALLLGDSALYLCASSLNVAEQYFGPGTRLTVT.

The sample holds many counts of this clonotype. This chain links TRBV14 with TRBJ2-1, with 7 nucleotides matching TRBD2. The V gene end was trimmed by 4 bases and the J gene end by 9 bases; junction bases not matched to a gene: 6. Germline CDR1 SGHDN, CDR2 FVKESK. This CDR3 has 13 amino acids. For the CDR3, the DNA is TGTGCCAGCAGCCGAAAGGGAGGGGTTGAGCAGTTCTTC. This sequence encodes CASSRKGGVEQFF.

This clonotype was detected many times. At one boundary the junction diverges from the germline segment, which might be a read error. The chain has TRBV7-2 and TRBJ2-4; a possible D gene is TRBD1 (6 bases). Germline lookup yields CDR1 SGHTA and CDR2 FQGNSA. The CDR3 runs 14 residues. CDR3 nucleotide sequence: TGTGCCAGCAGCTTACTACAGGGATCCGCTCACCTGCACTTC. It translates to CASSLLQGSAHLHF.

This clonotype was counted ten times or more. The rearrangement links TRBV11-2 to TRBJ2-7; the D is unclear. Germline V gene lookup returns CDR1 SGHAT and CDR2 FQNNGV. V was clipped by 2 bases and J by 1 base, with 9 bases between them. This CDR3 is 14 amino acids long. CDR3 region: CASSLFRYSYEQYF. CDR3 coding DNA: TGTGCCAGCAGCTTATTCAGGTATTCCTACGAGCAGTACTTC.

This clonotype qualifies as medium-sized. V gene TRBV20-1 combines with J gene TRBJ1-1; 8 positions agree with TRBD1. Germline CDR1 DFQATT, CDR2 SNEGSKA (reference sequence). The length of the CDR3 is 13 residues. The ends lost 6 bases at V and 1 base at J; junction bases unmatched: 4. The CDR3 protein is CSAKTGENTEAFF. The CDR3 region has the DNA TGCAGTGCCAAGACAGGGGAGAACACTGAAGCTTTCTTT.

This clonotype was detected ten times or more. V gene TRBV11-2 combines with J gene TRBJ1-5; D call uncertain. CDR1 and CDR2 (germline): SGHAT, FQNNGV. The CDR3 spans 13 residues. V was shortened by 1 base and J by 2 bases, with 3 bases between the two germline ends. CDR3 bases: TGTGCCAGCAGCTTAGTTGGCAATCAGCCCCAGCATTTT. Amino acids: CASSLVGNQPQHF.

This clonotype was picked up many times. For the CDR3, the DNA is TGTGCCAGCAGTTTTGCCGGGACAGGGATTGATACTGAAGCTTTCTTT. Translating it yields CASSFAGTGIDTEAFF. The rearrangement joins TRBV27 to TRBJ1-1, with TRBD1 identical over 9 bases. The CDR3 has 16 amino acids. CDR1 is MNHEY, CDR2 SMNVEV, per germline (reference sequence). The trim removed 3 bases at V and 5 bases at J, leaving 10 bases unmatched.

This clonotype was counted ten times or more. CDR3 in amino acids: CAISNLQEATEAFF. For the CDR3, the DNA is TGTGCCATCAGTAACCTACAGGAGGCGACTGAAGCTTTCTTT. V and J are TRBV10-3 and TRBJ1-1, with a tentative D call TRBD1 (5 bases). The CDR3 runs 14 residues. The germline V and J ends were trimmed by 5 bases and 5 bases, with 15 bases remaining between them. Germline V gene lookup returns CDR1 ENHRY and CDR2 SYGVKD.

This clonotype was counted many times. The gene calls are TRBV4-1 and TRBJ2-1, with no clear D. Germline values: CDR1 MGHRA, CDR2 YSYEKL. V lost 1 base and J 2 bases, leaving 12 bases between the germline ends. This CDR3 has 16 amino acids. The CDR3 nucleotides read TGCGCCAGCAGCCAAGTCAATCTAGTTGCCTACAATGAGCAGTTCTTC. Translation gives CASSQVNLVAYNEQFF.

The genes are TRBV6-5 and TRBJ1-1, with TRBD1 matching over 7 bases. Germline assignment: CDR1 MNHEY and CDR2 SVGAGI. After removal of 4 bases from V and 10 bases from J, the junction contained 6 bases not matched to a gene. The CDR3 is made up of 12 amino acids. DNA of the CDR3: TGTGCCAGCAGTTCCTTAGCAGGGGGAGCTTTCTTT. Translating it yields CASSSLAGGAFF.

This clonotype has a count of ten or more. The rearrangement links TRBV29-1 to TRBJ2-3; D ambiguous. The germline gives CDR1 SQVTM, CDR2 ANQGSEA. CDR3 length: 14 amino acids. With 1 base removed from V and 0 bases from J, the gap between germline ends came to 8 bases. The CDR3 DNA sequence: TGCAGCGTTGAAGTGGGCCGGAGCACAGATACGCAGTATTTT. It specifies CSVEVGRSTDTQYF.